The 6 T cell receptor beta chains below come from one sample, sequenced in a study of blood T cells in healthy people across ages. PCR was performed a second time for roughly 7 to 11 cycles using a sample-barcoded 5' primer and a J-beta primer mix. TCRdb re-derived calls from the 5' RACE reads in MiXCR, one entry per CDR3 protein. The sample shows some 1.5 million distinct CDR3 sequences, approximately 28% of them seen only once. The sample was blood. These receptors were obtained from a woman aged 25 to 39 in good health.

CDR3 sequence: CASSPTEGTDTQYF. CDR3 bases: TGTGCCAGCTCACCAACAGAGGGGACAGATACGCAGTATTTT. The genes are TRBV18 and TRBJ2-3, with D tentatively TRBD1 or TRBD2 (5 bases each). V was clipped by 2 bases and J by 3 bases, with 9 bases between them. Germline CDR1 KGHSH, CDR2 LQKENI. This CDR3 has 14 amino acids.

There are a few counts of this clonotype. J is TRBJ2-5 and V is TRBV5-1, with 15 nucleotides matching TRBD2. The J call may be mistaken, given a closer DNA end match to TRBJ2-7. This CDR3 contains 17 residues. Germline lookup yields CDR1 SGHRS and CDR2 YFSETQ. This CDR3 reads CASSSPGTSGRSYEQYF. The DNA for the CDR3 is TGCGCCAGCAGCTCCCCTGGGACTAGCGGGAGGTCCTACGAGCAGTACTTC.

This chain links TRBV9 with TRBJ2-7; 10 nucleotides agree with TRBD2. The CDR3 consists of 16 residues. Trimming cost V 3 bases and J 2 bases; bases outside gene matches: 8. CDR1 and CDR2 from the germline V gene are SGDLS and YYNGEE. As DNA, the CDR3 is TGTGCCAGCAGCGCGACCTGGACTAGCGGACCCTACGAGCAGTACTTC. Protein: CASSATWTSGPYEQYF.

This clonotype was detected ten times or more. The chain combines TRBV4-3 with TRBJ2-1; the D gene could be TRBD1 or TRBD2 (5 bases each). Trimming took 4 bases from V and 0 from J, leaving 16 bases between them. This CDR3 region has 17 residues. Per germline, CDR1 LGHNA and CDR2 YSLEER. The CDR3 here is CASSRSGTPSSYNEQFF. In DNA form, the CDR3 reads TGCGCCAGCAGCCGGTCCGGGACCCCGAGCTCCTACAATGAGCAGTTCTTC.

The chain couples TRBV7-9 to TRBJ1-5; perhaps TRBD1 as D (6 bases). This CDR3 is 14 amino acids long. Germline V lookup: CDR1 SEHNR, CDR2 FQNEAQ (reference sequence). The V end lost 3 bases, the J end lost 3 bases, and 9 bases lay between the germline ends. In DNA form, the CDR3 reads TGTGCCAGCAGCTTTCGGGGGCCCAATCAGCCCCAGCATTTT. Encoded protein: CASSFRGPNQPQHF.

This clonotype was observed a few times. The chain links TRBV3-1 to TRBJ2-1; D possibly matches TRBD1 or TRBD2 (6 bases each). Germline V gene sequence: CDR1 LGHDT, CDR2 YNNKEL (reference sequence). V was cut by 4 bases and J by 9 bases, with 13 bases left in between. The CDR3 has 13 amino acids. The CDR3 coding sequence is TGTGCCAGCAGCCCCTCCAGGGGAGGTGAGCAGTTCTTC. Translated: CASSPSRGGEQFF.